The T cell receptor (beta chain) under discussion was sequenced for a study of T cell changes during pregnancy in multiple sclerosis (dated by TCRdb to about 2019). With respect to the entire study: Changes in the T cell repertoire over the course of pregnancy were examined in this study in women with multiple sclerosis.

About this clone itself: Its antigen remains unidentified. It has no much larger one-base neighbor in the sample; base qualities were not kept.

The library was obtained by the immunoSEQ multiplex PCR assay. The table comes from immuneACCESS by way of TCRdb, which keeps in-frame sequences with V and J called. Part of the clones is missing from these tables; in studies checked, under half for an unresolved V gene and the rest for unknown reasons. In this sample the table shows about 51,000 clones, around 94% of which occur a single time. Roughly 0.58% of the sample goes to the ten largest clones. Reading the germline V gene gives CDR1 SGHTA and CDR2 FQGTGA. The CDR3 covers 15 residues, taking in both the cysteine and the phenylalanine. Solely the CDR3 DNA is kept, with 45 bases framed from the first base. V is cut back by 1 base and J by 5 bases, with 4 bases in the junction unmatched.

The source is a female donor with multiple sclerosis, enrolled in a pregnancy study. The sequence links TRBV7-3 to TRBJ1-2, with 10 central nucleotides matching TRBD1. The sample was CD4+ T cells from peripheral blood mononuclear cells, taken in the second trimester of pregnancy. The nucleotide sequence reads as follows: TGTGCCAGCAGCTTAATGGGGGGACAGGGGTATGGCTACACCTTC. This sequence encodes CASSLMGGQGYGYTF.